The sequence of this T cell receptor (beta chain) was determined in a study of brain T cells in children with intractable seizures. Generated by immunoSEQ multiplex PCR, the TCRdb table keeps only in-frame clones and is missing some. The sample lists approximately 330,000 clones, roughly 93% seen once, with under 7% in the top ten. The V end was cut by 7 bases, the J end by 2 bases, with 18 bases between. The CDR3 is made up of 15 amino acids. Germline V gene data show CDR1 as LNHDA and CDR2 as SQIVND (reference sequence). Time point of the sample: blood from clinic visit 5 months post-surgery; TSC patient then seizure free. Surgery cases with the highest brain T cell transcript signatures were chosen for sequencing. Pre-surgery treatment included at least one anti-epileptic drug.

The source of this sequence is a boy younger than two with tuberous sclerosis and intractable seizures. The specimen was peripheral blood, collected less than 6 months after surgery. This chain joins TRBV19 and TRBJ2-7; D may be TRBD2 (5 bases). Here the CDR3 reads CASIGGSLGAYEQYF. The CDR3 nucleotides are TGTGCCAGTATTGGTGGGAGCCTCGGGGCCTACGAGCAGTACTTC.